The T cell receptor (beta chain) described here comes from a study of shared clonotypes between healthy human individuals (dated by TCRdb to the early 2020s). About the full investigation: The cohort comprised a couple of women and a few men aged 18 to 49 years. Libraries were prepared and TCR repertoires were sequenced by different laboratories using diverse techniques, in order to increase sequencing depth and limit assay-specific biases. For each donor, CD4 naive and CD4 memory were each given three plates, CD8 naive was given two plates, and CD8 memory was given one plate. The study deeply sequenced blood TCR repertoires of about 5 healthy adults to estimate repertoire size and the extent of clonotype sharing between individuals. Leukapheresis yielded between about 0.9 and 8.9 billion PBMCs per donor. What the authors observed across the whole study: Sampling was limited to blood, and TCR repertoires in tissue likely differ from TCR repertoires in blood. Naive subsets generally had larger estimated clonotype richness than memory subsets did. Rarefaction of sorted-subset datasets indicated incomplete sequencing despite the large sequencing depth. Clonotypes shared by all four sorted-subset donors showed higher generation probabilities than non-shared clonotypes. Pairwise subsampling indicated that sequencing depth was expected to affect the degree of clonotype sharing among donors. Because the study included only a small number of donors, the genetic and exposure-history diversity represented was limited. Across a few donors, about 4.5% of naive CD4, over 3% of naive CD8, about 2.3% of memory CD4, and under 0.45% of memory CD8 clonotypes were shared.

TCR CDR3 regions were amplified from genomic DNA by multiplex PCR using the deep immunoSEQ assay. For each cell subset, the extracted genomic DNA was distributed evenly across all wells of several immunoSEQ 96-well plates, and each plate served as one replicate. Each replicate PCR for sorted subsets received about 180 ng genomic DNA, equal to 28,000 or so T cell genomes. Purified libraries were quantified with a Qubit 3.0 fluorometer, sized on a Bioanalyzer 2100, and re-quantified with the KAPA Library Quantification kit. Each immunoSEQ 96-well plate was sequenced on its own single-read 150-cycle Illumina NextSeq 550 flow cell. Per the authors' processing: Because the immunoSEQ output held only junctional sequences and lacked quality scores, the filtering could not match the filtering applied to full-length reads. To assign V/J genes and CDR3, sequences were annotated against IMGT germline references using PyIR, a Python wrapper for IgBLAST v1.9. Reads with weak V/J assignments (E-value above 1e-6), missing CDR3, stop codons, out-of-frame junctions, or ambiguous translated residues were removed. V3J clonotypes were defined as sequences sharing an identical inferred V gene, J gene, and CDR3 amino acid sequence. The percentage overlap between two repertoires was calculated by dividing the number of shared unique clonotypes by the size of the smaller repertoire. Repertoire richness was assessed with RTK rarefaction, the Chao1 estimator, and Recon v2.1 estimates of unobserved clonotypes. OLGA was used to compute generation probabilities for all TCRbeta clonotypes that the gDNA method yielded from four donors. The clones in this table, taken by TCRdb from immuneACCESS, are in-frame only. Not every clone is retained; where verified, under half of the shortfall comes from an unresolved V gene, and the cause of the rest is unknown. V and J calls and clone size are copied from that table; D and trimming were computed from the DNA. For this sample there are about 600,000 clones; roughly 98% appear just once. The top ten constitute 0.3% to 0.35% of the sample.

With regard to this clone: Its target antigen remains unknown. No qualities accompany the bases; no much larger clone lies one base away.

CD8 naive samples were CD45RO-negative cells positively selected for CCR7, giving a CD45RA+CCR7+ population that excluded TemRA cells. Donors were healthy HIV-negative adults with no recently reported acute infections or vaccinations. Every donor was a Caucasian adult living in Nashville, Tennessee, USA. After blood collection by leukapheresis, PBMCs were isolated using Ficoll-Histopaque density gradient centrifugation and then cryopreserved in the vapor phase of liquid nitrogen. Analytical flow cytometry was used to check the purity and quantity of each magnetically sorted T cell population. Genomic DNA was isolated from each sorted fraction and quantified by UV absorbance on a Nanodrop 2000c. The TCR was taken from a man aged 25-45 years in good health. The sequencing sample was made of naive CD8+ T cells sorted from blood. The cell subset or site label corresponds to: CD45RA+CCR7+.

CDR3 reads: CASRSLAGARETQYF. Here is the DNA: TGTGCCAGCAGGAGTCTAGCGGGAGCACGAGAGACCCAGTACTTC. This sequence uses TRBV7-3 and TRBJ2-5; TRBD2 fits 10 bases in the junction. As encoded in the germline V gene, CDR1 is SGHTA while CDR2 is FQGTGA. Its CDR3 holds 15 amino acids, cysteine through phenylalanine. Only the CDR3 DNA stays, 45 bases, in frame from base 1. V is cut back by 6 bases and J by 4 bases, with 8 bases in the junction unmatched.